This T cell receptor (beta chain) was recorded in a study of shared clonotypes between healthy human individuals. This clone was counted a few times. Trimming removed 5 bases from V and 0 bases from J, with 8 bases in between. The CDR3 is 14 amino acids. Germline V gene sequence: CDR1 SGHVS, CDR2 FNYEAQ. Sequencing was performed with immunoSEQ multiplex PCR; in TCRdb, only in-frame clones are kept and a portion is missing. The table shows under 1,100,000 clones, with approximately 80% occurring only once. The receptor's source is a man younger than 30 in good health. Some clones in this sample may be carry-over from other donors' samples. J is TRBJ1-3 and V is TRBV7-6; weak D call: TRBD1 (6 bases). Sequencing used memory CD4+ T cells from PBMCs. Subset indicated: CD45RA-negative fraction. CDR3 DNA sequence: TGTGCCAGCAGCCAACAGGGCTCTGGAAACACCATATATTTT. Translating gives CASSQQGSGNTIYF. Based on the CDR3 plus reference TRBV7-6 and TRBJ1-3, the full variable domain is GAGVSQSPRYKVTKRGQDVALRCDPISGHVSLYWYRQALGQGPEFLTYFNYEAQQDKSGLPNDRFSAERPEGSISTLTIQRTEQRDSAMYRCASSQQGSGNTIYFGEGSWLTVV.